The clone carrying this T cell receptor (beta chain) was found a few times. The total RNA was obtained from whole blood that was not fractionated. TCRdb re-called the 5' RACE reads with MiXCR, one entry per CDR3 protein. The repertoire holds tens of thousands of distinct CDR3 sequences, roughly 15% seen once, with over 6.5% in the top ten. This specimen belongs to a study of human T cells and chemical hapten exposure. The CDR3 loop spans 13 amino acids. CDR1 DFQATT and CDR2 SNEGSKA come from the germline V gene (reference sequence). V lost 0 bases and J lost 4, with 7 bases in between. This clonotype originated in a female donor in good health. The chain has TRBV20-1 and TRBJ2-4, with D unclear. The CDR3 sequence is CSARDRMKNIQYF. The CDR3 DNA is TGCAGTGCTAGAGATAGAATGAAAAACATTCAGTACTTC.